The 28 T cell receptor beta chains given below trace back to one sample, sequenced in a study of T cells in Graves' hyperthyroidism and ophthalmopathy. Amplified regions were TCR beta CDR3 sequences from RNA transcripts. First-round RT-PCR targeting the TCR CDR3 was performed with the HTBI primer set. MiXCR, applied by TCRdb to the multiplex PCR reads, yields one record per CDR3 protein. In the table there are about 640,000 distinct CDR3 sequences, roughly 20% of which are singletons. The source material was blood. The receptors stem from a man aged 30 to 45 with Graves' ophthalmopathy.

V usage is TRBV11-2 and J usage is TRBJ2-3, with TRBD2 matching 13 bases. This CDR3 spans 15 amino acids. The V gene end was trimmed by 5 bases and the J gene end by 6 bases; junction bases not matched to a gene: 5. Germline V gives CDR1 SGHAT, CDR2 FQNNGV. DNA for the CDR3: TGTGCCAGCAGCGTAGGACTAGCGGGAGTGGATACGCAGTATTTT. Encoded protein: CASSVGLAGVDTQYF. The full variable domain, its missing parts supplied by reference TRBV11-2 and TRBJ2-3, is EAGVAQSPRYKIIEKRQSVAFWCNPISGHATLYWYQQILGQGPKLLIQFQNNGVVDDSQLPKDRFSAERLKGVDSTLKIQPAKLEDSAVYLCASSVGLAGVDTQYFGPGTRLTVL.

This chain links TRBV6-1 with TRBJ2-3, with 14 bases fitting TRBD2. The CDR3 spans 18 residues. Germline CDR1 MNHNS, CDR2 SASEGT. With V trimmed by 10 bases and J by 0 bases, 12 bases remained unmatched. Here the CDR3 reads CATRGLAGVHASTDTQYF. The CDR3 coding sequence is TGTGCCACCAGGGGACTAGCGGGAGTACATGCTAGCACAGATACGCAGTATTTT.

In its sample, this clonotype was seen many times. The chain combines TRBV28 with TRBJ1-2; D gene ambiguous. Trimming took 6 bases from V and 5 from J, leaving 10 bases between them. The CDR3 totals 12 residues. Germline CDR1 is MDHEN and CDR2 is SYDVKM. The CDR3 loop reads CASSPPGYGYTF. CDR3 sequence (DNA): TGTGCCAGCAGCCCGCCTGGGTATGGCTACACCTTC.

This chain connects TRBV14 to TRBJ2-5; D call uncertain. The CDR3 totals 15 residues. CDR1 is SGHDN and CDR2 is FVKESK in the germline V gene. Trimming took 5 bases from V and 5 from J, leaving 18 bases between them. The CDR3 DNA reads as TGTGCCAGCAGCGTACACAGTATGGGTGTTGAGACCCAGTACTTC. Protein sequence: CASSVHSMGVETQYF.

This clonotype was picked up a small number of times. CDR3 DNA: TGTGCTAGTGCTCTTGGGGGGGGAGGTCAGCCCCAGCATTTT. Protein: CASALGGGGQPQHF. This sequence joins TRBV12-5 and TRBJ1-5, with a possible D match to TRBD1 (5 bases). The V end lost 7 bases, the J end lost 6 bases, and 16 bases lay between the germline ends. The CDR3 is 14 amino acids. Germline CDR1 LGHNT, CDR2 FRNRAP.

The chain employs TRBV4-3 and TRBJ2-1, with 9 bases identical to TRBD2. Germline V lookup: CDR1 LGHNA, CDR2 YSLEER. The V and J ends lost 3 bases and 5 bases, in that order; junction bases with no gene match: 8. CDR3 length: 16 amino acids. This chain's CDR3 is CASSQISGGRNNEQFF. The CDR3 DNA is TGCGCCAGCAGCCAGATTAGCGGGGGCCGGAACAATGAGCAGTTCTTC.

This clonotype turned up a few times. The chain has TRBV30 and TRBJ1-4; D is unclear. There are 13 residues in the CDR3. Trimming removed 4 bases from V and 0 bases from J, with 6 bases in between. CDR1 and CDR2 (germline): GTSNPN, SVGIG (reference sequence). The CDR3 bases are TGTGCCTGGACAGCAGCAACTAATGAAAAACTGTTTTTT. It translates to CAWTAATNEKLFF.

This clonotype occurred many times. The chain is built from TRBV5-5 and TRBJ2-1, with 8 bases that match TRBD1. Germline V gives CDR1 SGHKS, CDR2 YYEKEE (reference sequence). This CDR3 is 15 amino acids long. V was clipped by 4 bases and J by 0 bases; unmatched bases: 3. The CDR3 DNA sequence: TGTGCCAGCAGCGGCGGGACAGGCTCCTACAATGAGCAGTTCTTC. Amino acids: CASSGGTGSYNEQFF.

This clonotype was observed at least ten times. This sequence joins TRBV27 and TRBJ2-7; tentative D call: TRBD1 (5 bases). V dropped 3 bases and J dropped 4 bases, with 10 bases sitting between them. The germline gives CDR1 MNHEY, CDR2 SMNVEV (reference sequence). This CDR3 region has 13 residues. DNA for the CDR3: TGTGCCAGCAGTTTGGGGCAGATATACGAGCAGTACTTC. This encodes CASSLGQIYEQYF.

This chain joins TRBV27 and TRBJ2-7, with D tentatively TRBD1 (6 bases). Between the trimmed V and J ends, which lost 10 bases and 3 bases, there was a span of 22 bases. Germline V gene sequence: CDR1 MNHEY, CDR2 SMNVEV (reference sequence). This CDR3 contains 15 residues. The CDR3 DNA reads TGTGCCACGAGACCGGACAGTTTTACTCTCTACGAGCAGTACTTC. As protein: CATRPDSFTLYEQYF.

This clonotype has a handful of counts. The V and J genes are TRBV20-1 and TRBJ1-2; 8 bases fit TRBD1. Unmatched junction bases numbered 2, after V lost 4 bases and J lost 4 bases. Germline V CDR1 and CDR2: DFQATT, SNEGSKA (reference sequence). The CDR3 loop spans 12 amino acids. The CDR3 is CSATGTGYGYTF. CDR3 DNA: TGCAGTGCTACCGGGACAGGCTATGGCTACACCTTC.

The chain employs TRBV12-3 or TRBV12-4 and TRBJ2-1, with D perhaps being TRBD1 or TRBD2 (6 bases each). Trimming cost V 4 bases and J 6 bases, with 10 bases left between them. There are 13 residues in the CDR3. CDR3 DNA: TGTGCCAGCAGTTCCTCGGGGGCCAATGAGCAGTTCTTC. Its translation: CASSSSGANEQFF.

This clonotype was seen a few times. The chain recombines TRBV6-1 with TRBJ2-1; 8 nucleotides match TRBD1. In germline, CDR1 is MNHNS, CDR2 SASEGT. After removal of 6 bases from V and 3 bases from J, the junction contained 10 bases not matched to a gene. The CDR3 has 16 residues. CDR3 in DNA: TGTGCCAGCAGGACGCAGCGGACAGGGTTCTACAATGAGCAGTTCTTC. Residues: CASRTQRTGFYNEQFF.

Points on this clonotype: At one of its ends the junction is not consistent with the germline gene, which may arise from a read error. The chain carries TRBV27 and TRBJ2-2; perhaps TRBD2 as D (6 bases). Germline values: CDR1 MNHEY, CDR2 SMNVEV (reference sequence). CDR3 length: 15 amino acids. The CDR3 sequence is CASSPPPGVGGELVF. The CDR3 DNA reads as TGTGCCAGCAGTCCCCCACCGGGGGTTGGCGGGGAGCTGGTTTTT.

This clonotype was detected only a few times. This chain uses TRBV10-3 with TRBJ2-1; 7 positions match TRBD2. The V gene's germline CDR1 is ENHRY and CDR2 SYGVKD. V shed 5 bases and J 0 bases; nucleotides not matched to a gene: 4. The CDR3 has 15 residues. CDR3 loop: CAISRAGDSYNEQFF. As DNA, the CDR3 is TGTGCCATCAGTAGGGCGGGAGACTCCTACAATGAGCAGTTCTTC.

The chain is built from TRBV5-1 and TRBJ2-1, with D perhaps TRBD1 or TRBD2 (5 bases each). CDR1 SGHRS and CDR2 YFSETQ come from the germline V gene. The CDR3 extends over 16 amino acids. V lost 3 bases, J lost 6 bases, and 19 bases lay in between. The CDR3 nucleotides are TGCGCCAGCAGCTGGACACCGGCCCCTAGCATCAATGAGCAGTTCTTC. Protein product: CASSWTPAPSINEQFF.

This chain connects TRBV4-2 to TRBJ1-5, with D unclear. There are 15 residues in the CDR3. The V gene lost 5 bases and the J gene lost 3 bases, with 14 bases spanning the gap. Germline-derived CDR1 and CDR2 are LGHNA and YNFKEQ. CDR3 sequence: CASSLVGSVNQPQHF. The CDR3 nucleotides read TGTGCCAGCAGCTTAGTCGGTAGTGTCAATCAGCCCCAGCATTTT.

The rearrangement links TRBV29-1 to TRBJ2-5; 11 bases align to TRBD2. Germline CDR1 and CDR2: SQVTM and ANQGSEA. V lost 6 bases and J lost 3; bases outside the gene matches: 9. This CDR3 region has 15 residues. The CDR3 DNA is TGCAGCGTCGCCGGAGCACTAGCGGGAGAAGAGACCCAGTACTTC. Its protein product is CSVAGALAGEETQYF.

V and J are TRBV5-5 and TRBJ2-7, with 15 bases aligning to TRBD2. The CDR3 is 16 amino acids. J gave up 5 bases and V 5 bases, and 8 bases lay outside the gene matches. In germline, CDR1 is SGHKS, CDR2 YYEKEE (reference sequence). CDR3 bases: TGTGCCAGCAGACCTGGACTAGCGGGAGGGCACGACGAGCAGTACTTC. Amino acid sequence: CASRPGLAGGHDEQYF.

The chain carries TRBV19 and TRBJ1-5; tentative D call: TRBD1 (5 bases). Trimming stripped 3 bases from V and 3 bases from J, with 15 bases between. In germline, CDR1 is LNHDA, CDR2 SQIVND (reference sequence). CDR3 length: 16 residues. The CDR3: CASSIQGPALNQPQHF. The DNA of the CDR3 is TGTGCCAGTAGTATCCAGGGCCCTGCACTCAATCAGCCCCAGCATTTT.

This clonotype was recorded a few times. V usage is TRBV28 and J usage is TRBJ1-5; 7 bases agree with TRBD1. Germline trimming cut 6 bases from V and 5 bases from J; bases unmatched to any gene: 10. This CDR3 is 15 amino acids long. Germline loops: CDR1 MDHEN, CDR2 SYDVKM. The CDR3 DNA follows: TGTGCCAGCAGCTCTCCCGGGACAGATTATCAGCCCCAGCATTTT. This codes for CASSSPGTDYQPQHF.

The genes are TRBV4-1 and TRBJ2-7; no clear D gene. The V gene's germline CDR1 is MGHRA and CDR2 YSYEKL. V lost 6 bases to trimming and J lost 2 bases, with 14 bases between them. This CDR3 region has 14 residues. Here the CDR3 reads CASREYLGAYEQYF. The CDR3 region has the DNA TGCGCCAGCAGGGAATACCTCGGAGCCTACGAGCAGTACTTC.

V is TRBV20-1 and J is TRBJ1-2; D gene ambiguous. This CDR3 is built from 15 residues. V lost 2 bases and J lost 8, with 21 bases in between. Germline V gene sequence: CDR1 DFQATT, CDR2 SNEGSKA (reference sequence). CDR3 in amino acids: CSARPPNGLSGGYTF. The CDR3 DNA sequence: TGCAGTGCTAGACCCCCCAACGGCCTGTCGGGCGGCTACACCTTC.

This clonotype has a count of ten or more. In nucleotides, the CDR3 is TGTGCCAGCAGCTTCGACGAGGGAGAGGACGAGCAGTACTTC. Residues: CASSFDEGEDEQYF. The chain links TRBV11-2 to TRBJ2-7; tentatively, D is TRBD2 (5 bases). The CDR3 is 14 amino acids. The germline V gene has CDR1 SGHAT and CDR2 FQNNGV. V lost 3 bases and J lost 5, with 14 bases in between.

This clonotype was seen at least ten times. This sequence joins TRBV7-2 and TRBJ2-7, with D possibly being TRBD2 (6 bases). The CDR3 extends over 16 amino acids. Trimming left V 4 bases short and J 0 bases short, with 16 bases between. Germline values: CDR1 SGHTA, CDR2 FQGNSA. The DNA of the CDR3 is TGTGCCAGCAGCTCCACCGCCGGGAGCCTCTCCTACGAGCAGTACTTC. Residues: CASSSTAGSLSYEQYF.

The gene calls are TRBV20-1 and TRBJ2-2; 9 bases are shared with TRBD2. CDR3 size: 16 residues. V lost 0 bases to trimming and J lost 4 bases; unmatched junction nucleotides: 6. Looked up from germline, CDR1 is DFQATT and CDR2 is SNEGSKA (reference sequence). CDR3 sequence: CSARDGLREGTGELFF. The CDR3, as DNA: TGCAGTGCTAGAGATGGTTTGCGGGAGGGCACCGGGGAGCTGTTTTTT.

The gene calls are TRBV20-1 and TRBJ2-7; D not certain. This CDR3 region has 16 residues. V lost 0 bases and J 0 bases, leaving 15 bases between the germline ends. Germline V gene sequence: CDR1 DFQATT, CDR2 SNEGSKA (reference sequence). The CDR3 DNA follows: TGCAGTGCTAGAGATTTAAGTTTTGGGGTCTCCTACGAGCAGTACTTC. Its protein is CSARDLSFGVSYEQYF.

This clonotype was detected only a few times. The chain uses TRBV5-1 and TRBJ2-7, with 8 bases identical to TRBD2. Germline V lookup: CDR1 SGHRS, CDR2 YFSETQ. After removal of 4 bases from V and 3 bases from J, the junction contained 6 bases not matched to a gene. The CDR3 is 14 amino acids. CDR3 sequence (DNA): TGCGCCAGCAGCCCGGGACTAGATCTCTACGAGCAGTACTTC. Translating it yields CASSPGLDLYEQYF.